This T cell receptor (beta chain) was recorded in a study of CD8+CD57+ T cells in acquired aplastic anemia. Study as a whole: Around 11 million reads were obtained on average for healthy donor CD4+ cells.

Of note for this clonotype: Its specificity is not known.

Notes on the study in general: In CD8+ cells, Simpson's diversity showed no significant difference between patients and controls.

The template for TCR beta VDJ and CDR3 sequence profiling was genomic DNA. Using its own MiXCR run on the reads, TCRdb lists one record per CDR3 protein. The table shows around 170,000 distinct CDR3 sequences, with around 60% occurring only once. CDR1 and CDR2 from the germline V gene are WNHNN and SYGVQD (reference sequence). CDR3 size: 17 residues. Trimming cost V 0 bases and J 0 bases, with 14 bases left between them. The receptor was isolated from a human donor in good health. Material: sorted CD4+, CD8+, or CD8+CD57+ T cells (not recorded which) from PBMCs. The chain couples TRBV10-1 to TRBJ1-1; D is ambiguous. CDR3 loop: CASSESTTTRMNTEAFF. The DNA of the CDR3 is TGCGCCAGCAGTGAGTCTACGACGACTCGAATGAACACTGAAGCTTTCTTT.